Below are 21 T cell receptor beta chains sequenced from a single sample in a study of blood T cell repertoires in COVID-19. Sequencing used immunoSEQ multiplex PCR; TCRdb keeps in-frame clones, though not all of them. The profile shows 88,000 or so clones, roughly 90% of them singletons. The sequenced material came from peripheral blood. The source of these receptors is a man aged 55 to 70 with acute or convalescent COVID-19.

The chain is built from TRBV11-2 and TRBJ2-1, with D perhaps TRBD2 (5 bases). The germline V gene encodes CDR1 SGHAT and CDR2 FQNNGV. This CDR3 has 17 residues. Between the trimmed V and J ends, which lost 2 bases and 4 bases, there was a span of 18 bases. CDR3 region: CASSLRPRVSEYNEQFF. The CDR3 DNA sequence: TGTGCCAGCAGCTTAAGACCCCGAGTTAGCGAGTACAATGAGCAGTTCTTC.

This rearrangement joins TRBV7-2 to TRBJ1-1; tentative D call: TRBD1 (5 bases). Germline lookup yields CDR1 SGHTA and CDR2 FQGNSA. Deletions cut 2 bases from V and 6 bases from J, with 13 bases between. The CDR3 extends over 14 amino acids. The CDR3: CASSLLQGGPEAFF. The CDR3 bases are TGTGCCAGCAGCTTACTCCAGGGTGGCCCTGAAGCTTTCTTT.

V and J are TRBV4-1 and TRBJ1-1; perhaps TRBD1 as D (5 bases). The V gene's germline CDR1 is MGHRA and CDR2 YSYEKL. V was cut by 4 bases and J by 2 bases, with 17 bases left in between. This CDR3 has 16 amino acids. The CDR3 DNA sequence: TGCGCCAGCAGCCCCGAACTTAGGGGCGTCAACACTGAAGCTTTCTTT. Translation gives CASSPELRGVNTEAFF.

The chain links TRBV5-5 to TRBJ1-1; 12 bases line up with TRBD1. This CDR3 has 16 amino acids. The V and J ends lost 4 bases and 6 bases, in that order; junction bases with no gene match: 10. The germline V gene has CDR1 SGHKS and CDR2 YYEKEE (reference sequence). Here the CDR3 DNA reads TGTGCCAGCAGCGGCTTTCGCGGGACAGGGGGCCCTGAAGCTTTCTTT. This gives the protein CASSGFRGTGGPEAFF. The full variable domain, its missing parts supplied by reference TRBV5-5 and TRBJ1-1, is DAGVTQSPTHLIKTRGQQVTLRCSPISGHKSVSWYQQVLGQGPQFIFQYYEKEERGRGNFPDRFSARQFPNYSSELNVNALLLGDSALYLCASSGFRGTGGPEAFFGQGTRLTVV.

This chain's CDR3 is CASSQQTGVGNTIYF. In nucleotides, the CDR3 is TGTGCCAGCAGCCAACAGACAGGTGTTGGAAACACCATATATTTT. The chain uses TRBV3-1 (or the pseudogene TRBV3-2) and TRBJ1-3; the D gene is possibly TRBD1 (6 bases). CDR3 size: 15 residues. The germline V and J ends were trimmed by 2 bases and 3 bases, with 11 bases remaining between them. CDR1 and CDR2 from the germline V gene are LGHDT and YNNKEL (reference sequence).

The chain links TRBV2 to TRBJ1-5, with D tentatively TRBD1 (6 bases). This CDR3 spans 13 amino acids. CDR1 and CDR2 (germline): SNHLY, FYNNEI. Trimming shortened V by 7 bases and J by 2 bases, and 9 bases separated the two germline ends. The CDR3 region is CASMGARNQPQHF. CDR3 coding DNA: TGTGCCAGCATGGGGGCCCGCAATCAGCCCCAGCATTTT.

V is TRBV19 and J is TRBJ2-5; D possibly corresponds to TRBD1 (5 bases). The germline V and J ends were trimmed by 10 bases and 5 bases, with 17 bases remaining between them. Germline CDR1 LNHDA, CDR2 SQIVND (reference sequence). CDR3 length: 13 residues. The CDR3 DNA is TGTGCCACTCAGCAGGGTTTCGGCGAGACCCAGTACTTC. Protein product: CATQQGFGETQYF.

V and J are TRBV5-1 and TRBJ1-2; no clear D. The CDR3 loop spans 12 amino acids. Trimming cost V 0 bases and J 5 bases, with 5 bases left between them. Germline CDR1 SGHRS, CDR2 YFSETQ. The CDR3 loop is CASSLDEYGYTF. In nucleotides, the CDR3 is TGCGCCAGCAGCTTGGACGAGTATGGCTACACCTTC.

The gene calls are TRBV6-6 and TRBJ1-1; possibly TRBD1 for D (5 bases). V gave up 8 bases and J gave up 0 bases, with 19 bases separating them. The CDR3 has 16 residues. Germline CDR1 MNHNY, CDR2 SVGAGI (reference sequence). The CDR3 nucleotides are TGTGCCAGCGTGGGGCAGGTAGTCCTGGTGAACACTGAAGCTTTCTTT. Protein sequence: CASVGQVVLVNTEAFF.

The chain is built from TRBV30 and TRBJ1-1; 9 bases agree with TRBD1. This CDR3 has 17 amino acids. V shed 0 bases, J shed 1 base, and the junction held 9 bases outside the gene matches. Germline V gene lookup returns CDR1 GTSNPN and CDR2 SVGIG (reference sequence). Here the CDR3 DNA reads TGTGCCTGGAGTGTACGTAGGACAGGGGCCGCGAACACTGAAGCTTTCTTT. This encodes CAWSVRRTGAANTEAFF.

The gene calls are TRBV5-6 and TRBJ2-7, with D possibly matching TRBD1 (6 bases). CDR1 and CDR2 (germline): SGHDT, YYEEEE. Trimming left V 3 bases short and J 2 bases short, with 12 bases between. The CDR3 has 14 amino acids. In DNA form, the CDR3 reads TGTGCCAGCAGCTCCCCGGGACATACCTACGAGCAGTACTTC. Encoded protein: CASSSPGHTYEQYF.

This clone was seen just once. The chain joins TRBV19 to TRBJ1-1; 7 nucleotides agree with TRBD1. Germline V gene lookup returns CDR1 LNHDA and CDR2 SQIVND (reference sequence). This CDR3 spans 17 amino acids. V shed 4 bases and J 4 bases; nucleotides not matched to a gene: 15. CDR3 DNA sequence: TGTGCCAGTAGTAGGAAGGGGGCTGGATCGGGAGCCACTGAAGCTTTCTTT. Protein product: CASSRKGAGSGATEAFF.

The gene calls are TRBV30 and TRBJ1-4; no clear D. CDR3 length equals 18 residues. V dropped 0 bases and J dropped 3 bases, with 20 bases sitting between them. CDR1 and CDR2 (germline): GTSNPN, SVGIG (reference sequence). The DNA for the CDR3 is TGTGCCTGGAGTGTTCAGGCCCGAAATCGTATCGCTAATGAAAAACTGTTTTTT. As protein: CAWSVQARNRIANEKLFF.

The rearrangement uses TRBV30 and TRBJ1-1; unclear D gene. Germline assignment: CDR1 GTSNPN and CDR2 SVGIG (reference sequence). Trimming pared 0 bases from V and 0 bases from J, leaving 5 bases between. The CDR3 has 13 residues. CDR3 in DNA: TGTGCCTGGAGTGTACTCCTGAACACTGAAGCTTTCTTT. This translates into CAWSVLLNTEAFF.

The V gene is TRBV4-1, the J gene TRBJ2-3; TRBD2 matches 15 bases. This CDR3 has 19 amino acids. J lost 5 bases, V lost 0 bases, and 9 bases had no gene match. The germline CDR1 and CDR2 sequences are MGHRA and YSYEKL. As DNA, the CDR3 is TGCGCCAGCAGCCAAGATATAATAGGACTAGCGGGGGGGAGAGATACGCAGTATTTT. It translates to CASSQDIIGLAGGRDTQYF.

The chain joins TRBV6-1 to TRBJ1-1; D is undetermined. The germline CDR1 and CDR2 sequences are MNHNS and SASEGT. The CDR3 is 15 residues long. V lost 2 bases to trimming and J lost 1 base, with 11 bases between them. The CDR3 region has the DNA TGTGCCAGCAGTGAATCAGGCAGCCGGAACACTGAAGCTTTCTTT. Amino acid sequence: CASSESGSRNTEAFF.

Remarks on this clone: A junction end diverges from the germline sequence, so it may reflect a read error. CDR3 loop: CASSFGRRGPDF. The DNA of the CDR3 is TGTGCCAGCAGTTTCGGGAGGCGGGGCCCGGACTTC. V is TRBV12-3 or TRBV12-4 and J is TRBJ2-5; 7 nucleotides match TRBD2. The CDR3 extends over 12 amino acids.

The CDR3 region has the DNA TGTGCCAGCACTCAGGGTTACGAGCAGTACTTC. It specifies CASTQGYEQYF. V and J are TRBV6-6 and TRBJ2-7; the D gene is possibly TRBD1 (5 bases). The CDR3 is made up of 11 amino acids. CDR1 MNHNY and CDR2 SVGAGI come from the germline V gene (reference sequence). The V end lost 7 bases, the J end lost 4 bases, and 8 bases lay between the germline ends.

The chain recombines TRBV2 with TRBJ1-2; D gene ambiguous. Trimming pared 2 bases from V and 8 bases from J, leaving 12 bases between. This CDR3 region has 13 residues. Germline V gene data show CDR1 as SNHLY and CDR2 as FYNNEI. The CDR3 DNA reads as TGTGCCAGCAGTGAAAGCCTCACTTTAGGCTACACCTTC. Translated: CASSESLTLGYTF.

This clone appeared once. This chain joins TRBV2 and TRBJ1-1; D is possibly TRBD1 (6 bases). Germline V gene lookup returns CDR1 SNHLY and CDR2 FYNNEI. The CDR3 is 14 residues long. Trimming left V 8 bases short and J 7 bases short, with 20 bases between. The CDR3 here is CASWERTAKVEAFF. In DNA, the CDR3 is TGTGCCAGCTGGGAGCGGACAGCAAAGGTTGAAGCTTTCTTT.

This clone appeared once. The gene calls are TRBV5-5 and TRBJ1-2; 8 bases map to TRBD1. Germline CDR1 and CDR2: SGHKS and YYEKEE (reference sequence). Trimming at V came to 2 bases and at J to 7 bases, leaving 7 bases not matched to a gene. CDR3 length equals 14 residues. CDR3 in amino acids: CASSLTGGQLGYTF. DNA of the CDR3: TGTGCCAGCAGCTTAACAGGGGGACAACTTGGCTACACCTTC.